This T cell receptor (beta chain) was retrieved from a study of T cells in lung cancer brain metastases. General study results and limits: Brain metastasis T cell infiltration was not adjusted for preoperative corticosteroid effects. Brain metastases had fewer unique productive clones than primaries (median approximately 1,500 versus 4,500).

Assay used: immunoSEQ multiplex PCR; TCRdb lists only in-frame clones, some missing. The data contain several thousand clones, nearly 90% of them seen just once; the ten biggest clones take up 4.5% to 6%. Trimming took off 8 bases at V and 5 bases at J, with 13 bases between the two ends. The CDR3 contains 14 residues. Germline V CDR1 and CDR2: MNHEY, SMNVEV (reference sequence). This clone was detected once. The antigen is undetermined. This rearrangement joins TRBV27 to TRBJ1-6; D is possibly TRBD1 (5 bases). The sequencing input was tumor tissue from the primary lung tumor. The clonotype comes from a woman aged 45 to 65 with non-small cell lung cancer. The DNA for the CDR3 is TGTGCCAGCTCGAACCGGGGCAATAATTCACCCCTCCACTTT. Amino acids: CASSNRGNNSPLHF.